The T cell receptor (beta chain) under discussion was sequenced for a study of T-cell memory formation after mild COVID-19. In the study overall: TCR clusters mostly belonged to single donors.

Germline V gene data show CDR1 as MNHEY and CDR2 as SVGAGI. The CDR3 contains 15 residues. Losses at the gene ends were 5 bases for V and 6 bases for J; bases not matched to a gene: 6. TCRdb called the 5' RACE reads again in MiXCR, with one record for every CDR3 protein. The sample lists over 300,000 distinct CDR3 sequences; approximately 22% were seen once. The material sequenced was PBMCs or a T cell subset sorted from them (not recorded which). The chain couples TRBV6-5 to TRBJ2-2, with 10 bases matching TRBD1. The receptor comes from a man younger than 35 who had mild COVID-19 (a few samples of this study predate the infection). Cell type and time point are not known. The CDR3 DNA sequence: TGTGCCAGCAGTCGGGACAGGGGATGGGCCGGGGAGCTGTTTTTT. This encodes CASSRDRGWAGELFF.